The 17 T cell receptor beta chains reported below all come from one sample, sequenced in a study of blood T cells in healthy people across ages. PCR was performed a second time for roughly 7 to 12 cycles using a sample-barcoded 5' primer and a J-beta primer mix. TCRdb used MiXCR to reprocess the 5' RACE reads, holding one entry per CDR3 protein. The profile shows more than 1,400,000 distinct CDR3 sequences, approximately 42% of them singletons. Material for sequencing was blood. The receptor set was obtained from a woman aged 18-29 years in good health.

The V call is TRBV11-2, the J call TRBJ2-5, with 9 bases lining up with TRBD2. Germline CDR1 is SGHAT and CDR2 is FQNNGV. There are 15 residues in the CDR3. J lost 6 bases, V lost 7 bases, and 12 bases had no gene match. The CDR3 protein is CASTLTAGGSKTQYF. The CDR3 DNA is TGTGCCAGCACTTTGACAGCGGGAGGTTCCAAGACCCAGTACTTC.

The CDR3 DNA is TGCGCCAGCAGCCAACCCCATCAACCGGGTGGGGACGAGCAGTACTTC. It is translated as CASSQPHQPGGDEQYF. The chain is built from TRBV4-1 and TRBJ2-7; no firm D call. This CDR3 is 16 amino acids long. Germline lookup yields CDR1 MGHRA and CDR2 YSYEKL. V lost 2 bases and J 5 bases, leaving 19 bases between the germline ends.

In its sample, this clonotype was seen once. The chain employs TRBV19 and TRBJ2-2; D gene uncertain. V was pared by 5 bases and J by 6 bases, with 13 bases between. This CDR3 spans 14 amino acids. The germline gives CDR1 LNHDA, CDR2 SQIVND (reference sequence). The CDR3 region has the DNA TGTGCCAGTAGTGACCCCGGGCAGGCCGGGGAGCTGTTTTTT. Its translation is CASSDPGQAGELFF.

This chain joins TRBV5-1 and TRBJ2-7; 9 positions match TRBD2. The V and J ends lost 3 bases and 3 bases, in that order; junction bases with no gene match: 16. Germline-derived CDR1 and CDR2 are SGHRS and YFSETQ. The CDR3 consists of 18 residues. Written as DNA, the CDR3 is TGCGCCAGCAGCTCCCCGAAAGAGAGTAGCGGGAGTTTCTACGAGCAGTACTTC. Translated, it gives CASSSPKESSGSFYEQYF.

V is TRBV3-1 and J is TRBJ1-5, with D uncertain. The germline V gene encodes CDR1 LGHDT and CDR2 YNNKEL (reference sequence). There are 13 residues in the CDR3. With 2 bases removed from V and 6 bases from J, the gap between germline ends came to 8 bases. The CDR3 loop reads CASSQKPGQPQHF. The CDR3 region has the DNA TGTGCCAGCAGCCAAAAGCCAGGTCAGCCCCAGCATTTT.

This chain connects TRBV10-3 to TRBJ2-3, with TRBD2 matching 8 bases. Germline V gene lookup returns CDR1 ENHRY and CDR2 SYGVKD. The V and J ends lost 6 bases and 1 base, in that order; junction bases with no gene match: 6. The CDR3 length is 15 residues. CDR3 DNA sequence: TGTGCCATCAGCCAGCGGGAGCAGGGCACAGATACGCAGTATTTT. Its protein is CAISQREQGTDTQYF.

This rearrangement joins TRBV4-1 to TRBJ2-7; TRBD1 matches 11 bases. The CDR3 runs to 15 residues. V lost 4 bases to trimming and J lost 3 bases; unmatched junction nucleotides: 5. Germline V gene sequence: CDR1 MGHRA, CDR2 YSYEKL. CDR3 loop: CASSRGQGAGYEQYF. Written as DNA, the CDR3 is TGCGCCAGCAGCCGCGGACAGGGGGCCGGCTACGAGCAGTACTTC.

This clonotype came up many times. The rearrangement joins TRBV10-3 to TRBJ2-3; D gene ambiguous. This CDR3 has 15 amino acids. Trimming took 4 bases from V and 0 from J, leaving 11 bases between them. The germline V gene encodes CDR1 ENHRY and CDR2 SYGVKD. The CDR3 spells CAISVGDSSTDTQYF. For the CDR3, the DNA is TGTGCCATCAGTGTTGGTGATTCTAGCACAGATACGCAGTATTTT.

This clonotype was counted between two and nine times. The V and J genes are TRBV10-2 and TRBJ1-6; 9 positions agree with TRBD1. With 2 bases clipped from V and 7 bases from J, the junction kept 3 bases outside the gene matches. Germline CDR1 is WSHSY and CDR2 is SAAADI. This CDR3 comprises 15 residues. The CDR3 nucleotides are TGCGCCAGCAGTGAGCCGGGACAGGGAAATTCACCCCTCCACTTT. This gives the protein CASSEPGQGNSPLHF.

This chain uses TRBV20-1 with TRBJ2-3; D possibly corresponds to TRBD2 (6 bases). Germline CDR1 is DFQATT and CDR2 is SNEGSKA (reference sequence). The CDR3 is made up of 15 amino acids. Trimming left V 0 bases short and J 2 bases short, with 12 bases between. In DNA form, the CDR3 reads TGCAGTGCTAGAGATATAGCGGAATCCACAGATACGCAGTATTTT. It translates to CSARDIAESTDTQYF.

This clonotype was seen more than once but under ten times. The rearrangement links TRBV20-1 to TRBJ2-7; D ambiguous. Between the trimmed V and J ends, which lost 5 bases and 3 bases, there was a span of 11 bases. This CDR3 is built from 12 residues. The germline V gene encodes CDR1 DFQATT and CDR2 SNEGSKA (reference sequence). The CDR3 region has the DNA TGCAGTGCTTCCGGGCCTAACTACGAGCAGTACTTC. Its translation: CSASGPNYEQYF.

V is TRBV20-1 and J is TRBJ1-5; D is unclear. CDR1 and CDR2 from the germline V gene are DFQATT and SNEGSKA (reference sequence). This CDR3 spans 14 amino acids. V dropped 4 bases and J dropped 3 bases, with 13 bases sitting between them. CDR3 protein: CSATPYSDNQPQHF. The CDR3 DNA sequence: TGCAGTGCTACCCCTTATAGTGACAATCAGCCCCAGCATTTT.

This chain connects TRBV9 to TRBJ2-3, with D possibly called TRBD1 or TRBD2 (6 bases each). Germline-derived CDR1 and CDR2 are SGDLS and YYNGEE. Trimming removed 3 bases from V and 0 bases from J, with 11 bases in between. The CDR3 has 15 residues. This chain's CDR3 is CASSERGDSTDTQYF. CDR3 DNA: TGTGCCAGCAGCGAAAGGGGGGATAGCACAGATACGCAGTATTTT.

This clonotype was seen a handful of times. V is TRBV12-3 or TRBV12-4 and J is TRBJ1-5, with 7 nucleotides matching TRBD1. This CDR3 comprises 15 residues. J lost 4 bases, V lost 4 bases, and 7 bases had no gene match. CDR3 coding DNA: TGTGCCAGCAGTTACAGGGACAGTCGGAATCAGCCCCAGCATTTT. Its protein product is CASSYRDSRNQPQHF.

CDR3 sequence reads: CASSFVSNQPQHF. The CDR3 region has the DNA TGTGCCAGCAGTTTTGTAAGCAATCAGCCCCAGCATTTT. This chain links TRBV27 with TRBJ1-5, with D uncertain. The CDR3 is 13 residues long. Between the trimmed V and J ends, which lost 3 bases and 1 base, there was a span of 4 bases. The germline gives CDR1 MNHEY, CDR2 SMNVEV (reference sequence).

This chain links TRBV5-1 with TRBJ2-7; 7 nucleotides align to TRBD2. Per germline, CDR1 SGHRS and CDR2 YFSETQ. The CDR3 has 16 amino acids. J gave up 0 bases and V 0 bases, and 6 bases lay outside the gene matches. This CDR3 is CASSLGNGGSSYEQYF. The CDR3 DNA sequence: TGCGCCAGCAGCTTGGGTAATGGCGGGAGCTCCTACGAGCAGTACTTC.

J is TRBJ2-2 and V is TRBV10-3, with TRBD2 matching 8 bases. Germline V gene lookup returns CDR1 ENHRY and CDR2 SYGVKD. The CDR3 spans 14 residues. Trimming took 7 bases from V and 6 from J; bases not matched to a gene: 7. CDR3 loop: CAIKSSGSSGELFF. Here the CDR3 DNA reads TGTGCCATCAAGTCTAGCGGGTCCTCCGGGGAGCTGTTTTTT.